Presented here are 20 T cell receptor beta chains from one specimen sequenced in a study of blood T cell repertoires in COVID-19. The repertoire was sequenced with immunoSEQ multiplex PCR; TCRdb's copy has only in-frame clones and lacks some. The sample holds tens of thousands of clones, more than 80% seen once. Source material: peripheral blood. These receptors were obtained from a middle-aged man with COVID-19, enrolled during active disease.

V is TRBV27 and J is TRBJ1-1; 8 nucleotides match TRBD1. J gave up 7 bases and V 5 bases, and 9 bases lay outside the gene matches. The germline gives CDR1 MNHEY, CDR2 SMNVEV (reference sequence). The CDR3 length is 14 residues. Written as DNA, the CDR3 is TGTGCCAGCAGTCGGACAGGGAGCCTATTTGAAGCTTTCTTT. This codes for CASSRTGSLFEAFF.

This clone occurred once. This sequence joins TRBV11-2 and TRBJ1-6; 8 bases fit TRBD1. There are 17 residues in the CDR3. Germline-derived CDR1 and CDR2 are SGHAT and FQNNGV. J gave up 8 bases and V 4 bases, and 13 bases lay outside the gene matches. CDR3 sequence (DNA): TGTGCCAGCAGCTACAGACAGGGGATGGTAACGGATTCACCCCTCCACTTT. Protein product: CASSYRQGMVTDSPLHF.

The chain recombines TRBV6-1 with TRBJ1-4, with D uncertain. This CDR3 is built from 14 residues. V was cut by 2 bases and J by 7 bases, with 11 bases left in between. CDR1 is MNHNS and CDR2 is SASEGT in the germline V gene. CDR3 residues: CASSENTMGEKLFF. In DNA, the CDR3 is TGTGCCAGCAGTGAAAATACTATGGGTGAAAAACTGTTTTTT.

The chain has TRBV7-8 and TRBJ2-3; no clear D. V lost 5 bases, J lost 0 bases, and 9 bases lay in between. CDR1 and CDR2 (germline): SGHVS, FQNEAQ. This CDR3 is built from 14 residues. The CDR3 DNA is TGTGCCAGCAGCCCAGAGACTAGCACAGATACGCAGTATTTT. This gives the protein CASSPETSTDTQYF.

The CDR3 protein is CASSFPRDRESQPQHF. The DNA of the CDR3 is TGTGCCAGCAGTTTTCCTCGGGACAGGGAAAGTCAGCCCCAGCATTTT. This chain uses TRBV28 with TRBJ1-5, with TRBD1 matching 9 bases. The CDR3 length is 16 residues. Looked up from germline, CDR1 is MDHEN and CDR2 is SYDVKM. Trimming removed 3 bases from V and 6 bases from J; junction bases left unmatched: 9.

V usage is TRBV10-3 and J usage is TRBJ1-4, with TRBD1 matching over 9 bases. This CDR3 is 17 amino acids long. Germline CDR1 ENHRY, CDR2 SYGVKD. Trimming cost V 3 bases and J 2 bases; bases outside gene matches: 7. CDR3 region: CAISEWDREITNEKLFF. The CDR3 DNA reads as TGTGCCATCAGTGAATGGGACAGGGAGATCACTAATGAAAAACTGTTTTTT.

The rearrangement uses TRBV5-4 and TRBJ1-6, with 7 bases matching TRBD1. The CDR3 runs 14 residues. CDR1 and CDR2 from the germline V gene are SGHNT and YYREEE (reference sequence). J was trimmed by 6 bases and V by 3 bases; bases with no gene match: 3. The CDR3 here is CASSSTGLNSPLHF. CDR3 coding DNA: TGTGCCAGCAGCTCGACAGGGCTTAATTCACCCCTCCACTTT.

This rearrangement joins TRBV5-1 to TRBJ2-1, with 7 bases fitting TRBD2. This CDR3 region has 14 residues. The V gene's germline CDR1 is SGHRS and CDR2 YFSETQ. V was clipped by 2 bases and J by 5 bases; unmatched bases: 4. The CDR3 coding sequence is TGCGCCAGCAGCTTTAAGGGAGGGGACAATGAGCAGTTCTTC. Translating gives CASSFKGGDNEQFF.

The chain couples TRBV6-2 or TRBV6-3 to TRBJ1-2; the match to TRBD1 covers 8 bases. Trimming cost V 2 bases and J 7 bases; bases outside gene matches: 9. Per the germline V gene, CDR1 is MNHEY and CDR2 is SVGEGT. The CDR3 extends over 15 amino acids. The CDR3 loop is CASSYGRTGFIGYTF. CDR3 bases: TGTGCCAGCAGTTACGGACGGACAGGGTTCATTGGCTACACCTTC.

This chain links TRBV18 with TRBJ2-1; 9 bases map to TRBD2. With 6 bases clipped from V and 15 bases from J, the junction kept 9 bases outside the gene matches. This CDR3 has 12 amino acids. CDR1 is KGHSH and CDR2 is LQKENI in the germline V gene. In DNA form, the CDR3 reads TGTGCCAGCTCGTACGGGCGGGAGGGCCTGTTCTTC. This codes for CASSYGREGLFF.

This clone was counted a few times. This CDR3 is CATSRDPSLEQYF. DNA for the CDR3: TGTGCCACCAGCAGAGACCCCTCCCTAGAGCAGTACTTC. The chain has TRBV15 and TRBJ2-7, with no clear D. The CDR3 length is 13 residues. The V and J ends lost 0 bases and 7 bases respectively, with 10 bases between them. From germline, CDR1 is LNHNV and CDR2 YYDKDF (reference sequence).

The V gene is TRBV28, the J gene TRBJ1-2; D not certain. The CDR3 is 14 amino acids. Germline-derived CDR1 and CDR2 are MDHEN and SYDVKM. The V end was cut by 8 bases, the J end by 4 bases, with 17 bases between. The CDR3 sequence is CASRLQSLIYGYTF. DNA of the CDR3: TGTGCCAGCCGCTTGCAGTCCCTCATCTATGGCTACACCTTC.

The chain carries TRBV7-9 and TRBJ2-1, with a possible D match to TRBD2 (6 bases). CDR3 length equals 14 residues. The ends were cut back, 11 bases at V and 8 bases at J, with 22 bases in the middle. Looked up from germline, CDR1 is SEHNR and CDR2 is FQNEAQ (reference sequence). CDR3 sequence: CAALGGVVGYEQFF. CDR3 DNA: TGTGCCGCCTTGGGCGGGGTGGTGGGCTATGAGCAGTTCTTC.

V usage is TRBV29-1 and J usage is TRBJ1-1, with 9 bases fitting TRBD1. The J segment lost 4 bases and the V segment lost 8 bases, leaving 8 bases of the junction unmatched. This CDR3 is 13 amino acids long. CDR1 is SQVTM, CDR2 ANQGSEA, per germline. In nucleotides, the CDR3 is TGCAGCTCCTGGACAGGGGACGGCACTGAAGCTTTCTTT. Protein product: CSSWTGDGTEAFF. Full variable domain (rest looked up from reference TRBV29-1 and TRBJ1-1): SAVISQKPSRDICQRGTSLTIQCQVDSQVTMMFWYRQQPGQSLTLIATANQGSEATYESGFVIDKFPISRPNLTFSTLTVSNMSPEDSSIYLCSSWTGDGTEAFFGQGTRLTVV.

V usage is TRBV28 and J usage is TRBJ1-2; the D gene is possibly TRBD1 (6 bases). CDR1 is MDHEN and CDR2 is SYDVKM in the germline V gene. The V and J ends lost 5 bases and 4 bases respectively, with 17 bases between them. This CDR3 has 15 residues. The CDR3 nucleotides are TGTGCCAGCAGTCCACCGAGCGGGACACCCTATGGCTACACCTTC. This encodes CASSPPSGTPYGYTF.

V gene TRBV29-1 combines with J gene TRBJ2-7, with 9 bases matching TRBD2. The germline gives CDR1 SQVTM, CDR2 ANQGSEA. The CDR3 sequence is 12 residues long. Trimming removed 4 bases from V and 4 bases from J; junction bases left unmatched: 2. CDR3 nucleotide sequence: TGCAGCGTTGGTCTAGCGGGGTACGAGCAGTACTTC. Translating it yields CSVGLAGYEQYF.

CDR3 sequence (DNA): TGTGCCAGCTCACCACGAACAGGGGGACTGAACACTGAAGCTTTCTTT. Amino acid sequence: CASSPRTGGLNTEAFF. The J gene is TRBJ1-1, the V gene TRBV18; 8 bases are a match to TRBD1. This CDR3 has 16 amino acids. Germline lookup yields CDR1 KGHSH and CDR2 LQKENI. The junction had 4 bases not matched to a gene; V was cut back by 1 base and J by 0 bases.

The chain carries TRBV4-1 and TRBJ2-1; TRBD2 matches 12 bases. J gave up 2 bases and V 1 base, and 0 bases lay outside the gene matches. The CDR3 consists of 16 residues. CDR1 MGHRA and CDR2 YSYEKL come from the germline V gene. The CDR3 bases are TGCGCCAGCAGCCAAGGGACTAGCGGGACCTACAATGAGCAGTTCTTC. This gives the protein CASSQGTSGTYNEQFF.

This rearrangement joins TRBV2 to TRBJ1-3; D unclear. Trimming stripped 3 bases from V and 0 bases from J, with 9 bases between. Looked up from germline, CDR1 is SNHLY and CDR2 is FYNNEI. This CDR3 comprises 15 residues. CDR3 sequence (DNA): TGTGCCAGCAGTGAGGCGGGTCACTCTGGAAACACCATATATTTT. As protein: CASSEAGHSGNTIYF.

The chain combines TRBV6-5 with TRBJ2-7, with 7 bases lining up with TRBD1. The germline gives CDR1 MNHEY, CDR2 SVGAGI. The V gene end was trimmed by 6 bases and the J gene end by 1 base; junction bases not matched to a gene: 6. The CDR3 runs to 14 residues. In DNA, the CDR3 is TGTGCCAGCAGACCCGACAGGGATTCCTACGAGCAGTACTTC. Amino acids: CASRPDRDSYEQYF.